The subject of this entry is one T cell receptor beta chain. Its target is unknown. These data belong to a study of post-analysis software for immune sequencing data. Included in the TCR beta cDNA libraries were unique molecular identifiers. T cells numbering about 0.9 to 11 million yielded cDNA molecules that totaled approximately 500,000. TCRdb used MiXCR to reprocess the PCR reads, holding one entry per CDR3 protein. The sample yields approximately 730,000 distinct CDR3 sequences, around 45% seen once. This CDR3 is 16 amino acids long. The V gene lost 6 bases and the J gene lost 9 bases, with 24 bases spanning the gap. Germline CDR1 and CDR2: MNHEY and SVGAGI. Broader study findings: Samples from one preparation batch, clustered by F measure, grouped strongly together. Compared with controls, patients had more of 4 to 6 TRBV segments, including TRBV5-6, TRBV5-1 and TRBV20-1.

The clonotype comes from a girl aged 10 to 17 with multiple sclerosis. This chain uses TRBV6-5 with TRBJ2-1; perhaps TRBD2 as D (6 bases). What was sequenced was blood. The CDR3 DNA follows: TGTGCCAGCAGCTACGCACTAGCTTCCCCCCCCGTTGAGCAGTTCTTC. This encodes CASSYALASPPVEQFF.